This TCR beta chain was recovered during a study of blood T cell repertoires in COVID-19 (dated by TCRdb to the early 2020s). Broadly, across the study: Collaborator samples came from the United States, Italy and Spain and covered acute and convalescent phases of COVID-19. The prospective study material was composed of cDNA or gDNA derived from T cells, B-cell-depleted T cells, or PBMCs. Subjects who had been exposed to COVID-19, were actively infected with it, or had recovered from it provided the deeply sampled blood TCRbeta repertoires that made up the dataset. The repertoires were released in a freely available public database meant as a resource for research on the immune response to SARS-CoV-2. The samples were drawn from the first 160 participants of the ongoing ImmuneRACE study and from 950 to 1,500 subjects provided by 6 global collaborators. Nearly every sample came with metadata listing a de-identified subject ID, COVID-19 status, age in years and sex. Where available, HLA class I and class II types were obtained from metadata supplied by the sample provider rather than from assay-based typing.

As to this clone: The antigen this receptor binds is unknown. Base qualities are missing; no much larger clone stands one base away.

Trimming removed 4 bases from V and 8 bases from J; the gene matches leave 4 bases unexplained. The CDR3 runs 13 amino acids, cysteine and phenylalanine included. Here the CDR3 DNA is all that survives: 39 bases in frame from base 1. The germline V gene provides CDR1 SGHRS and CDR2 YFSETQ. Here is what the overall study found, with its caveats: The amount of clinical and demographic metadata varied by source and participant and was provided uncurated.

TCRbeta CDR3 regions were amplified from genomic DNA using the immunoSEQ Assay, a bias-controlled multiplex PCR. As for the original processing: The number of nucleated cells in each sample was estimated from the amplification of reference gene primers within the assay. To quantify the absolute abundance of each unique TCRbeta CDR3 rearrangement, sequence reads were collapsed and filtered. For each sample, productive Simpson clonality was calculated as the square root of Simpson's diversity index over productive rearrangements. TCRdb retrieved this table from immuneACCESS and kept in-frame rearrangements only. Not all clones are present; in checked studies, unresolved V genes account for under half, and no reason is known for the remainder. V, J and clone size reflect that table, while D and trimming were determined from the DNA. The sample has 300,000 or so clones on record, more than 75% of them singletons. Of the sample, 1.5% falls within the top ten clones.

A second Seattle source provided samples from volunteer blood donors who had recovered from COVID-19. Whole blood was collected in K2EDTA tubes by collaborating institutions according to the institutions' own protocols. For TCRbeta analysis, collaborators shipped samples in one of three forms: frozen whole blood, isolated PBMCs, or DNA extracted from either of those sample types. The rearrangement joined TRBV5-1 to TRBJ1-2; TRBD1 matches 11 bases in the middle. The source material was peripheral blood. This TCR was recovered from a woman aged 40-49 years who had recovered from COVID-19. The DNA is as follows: TGCGCCAGCAGCGGACAGGGGGCGGAGGGCTACACCTTC. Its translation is CASSGQGAEGYTF.